The clone carrying this TCR beta chain has more than one count but fewer than ten. For TCRbeta, the library was prepared with unique molecular identifiers. TCRdb processed the PCR reads anew with MiXCR; each CDR3 protein has one entry. This sample has approximately 200,000 distinct CDR3 sequences, with 13% to 15% found just once. The sample belongs to a study of T-cell reconstitution after alpha-beta-depleted transplantation in children. Between the trimmed V and J ends, which lost 4 bases and 1 base, there was a span of 7 bases. This CDR3 spans 14 amino acids. The TCR comes from a human donor who donated a stem cell graft to a child with acute lymphoblastic leukemia. This chain connects TRBV12-3 or TRBV12-4 to TRBJ1-4; D is uncertain. The sample was PBMCs from the stem cell graft donor, taken from the stem cell graft. CDR3 residues: CASSSPGTNEKLFF. The DNA of the CDR3 is TGTGCCAGCAGTTCCCCCGGAACTAATGAAAAACTGTTTTTT.